This TCR beta chain was recorded in a study of blood T cell repertoires in COVID-19. Study-wide context: COVID-19 samples, acute and convalescent, were from the United States, Italy and Spain.

Original processing notes: It was from reference gene primer amplification that nucleated cell counts were estimated. Profiling relied on immunoSEQ multiplex PCR, and the TCRdb table lists in-frame clones only, not all of them. The V and J calls and clone size are taken from that table; D and trimming were inferred from the DNA. The data show around 180,000 clones, less than 90% seen once. Germline V CDR1 and CDR2: SGHRS, YFSETQ. The CDR3 totals 15 residues. V was clipped by 4 bases and J by 4 bases, with 12 bases between them. The V gene is TRBV5-1, the J gene TRBJ2-6; maybe TRBD2 (5 bases). The sequence derives from a man in his fifties or sixties with acute or convalescent COVID-19. Sequenced input: peripheral blood. DNA of the CDR3: TGCGCCAGCAGCCCGGCCTGGGAGGGGGCCAACGTCCTGACTTTC. Protein product: CASSPAWEGANVLTF.